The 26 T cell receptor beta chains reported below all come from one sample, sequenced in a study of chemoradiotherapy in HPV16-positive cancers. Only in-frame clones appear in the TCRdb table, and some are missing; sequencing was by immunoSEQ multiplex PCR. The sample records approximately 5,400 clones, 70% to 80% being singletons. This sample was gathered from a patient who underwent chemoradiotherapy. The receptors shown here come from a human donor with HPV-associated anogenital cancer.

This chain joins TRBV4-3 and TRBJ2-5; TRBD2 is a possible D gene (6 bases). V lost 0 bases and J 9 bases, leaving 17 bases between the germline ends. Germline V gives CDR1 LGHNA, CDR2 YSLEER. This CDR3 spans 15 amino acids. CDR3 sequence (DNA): TGCGCCAGCAGCCAAGACTATGGGGGGTCGGGGGCCCAGTACTTC. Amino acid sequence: CASSQDYGGSGAQYF.

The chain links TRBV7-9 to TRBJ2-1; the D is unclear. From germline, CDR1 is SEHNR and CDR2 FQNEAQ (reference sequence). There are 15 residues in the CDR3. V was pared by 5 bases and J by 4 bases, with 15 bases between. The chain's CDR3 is CASSPPLSIYNEQFF. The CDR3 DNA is TGTGCCAGCAGCCCTCCATTGTCCATTTACAATGAGCAGTTCTTC.

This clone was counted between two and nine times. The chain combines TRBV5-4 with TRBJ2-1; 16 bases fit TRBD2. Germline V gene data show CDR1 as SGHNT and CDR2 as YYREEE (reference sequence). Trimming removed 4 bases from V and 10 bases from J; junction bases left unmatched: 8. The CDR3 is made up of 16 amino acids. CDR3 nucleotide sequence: TGTGCCAGCAGCGCCGGGACTAGCGGGAGGGGGCGGGAGCAGTTCTTC. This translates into CASSAGTSGRGREQFF.

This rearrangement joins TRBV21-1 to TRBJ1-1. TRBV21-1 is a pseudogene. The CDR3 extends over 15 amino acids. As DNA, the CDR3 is TGTGCCAGCAGCAAAAAGGGAGGGATTGACACTGAAGCTTTCTTT. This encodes CASSKKGGIDTEAFF.

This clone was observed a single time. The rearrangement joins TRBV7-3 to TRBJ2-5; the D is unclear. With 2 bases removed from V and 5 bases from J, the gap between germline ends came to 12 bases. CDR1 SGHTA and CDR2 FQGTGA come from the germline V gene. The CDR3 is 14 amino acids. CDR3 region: CASSLSRYGETQYF. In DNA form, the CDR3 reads TGTGCCAGCAGCTTATCCCGATACGGCGAGACCCAGTACTTC. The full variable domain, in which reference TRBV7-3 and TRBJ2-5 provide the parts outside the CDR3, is GAGVSQTPSNKVTEKGKYVELRCDPISGHTALYWYRQSLGQGPEFLIYFQGTGAADDSGLPNDRFFAVRPEGSVSTLKIQRTERGDSAVYLCASSLSRYGETQYFGPGTRLLVL.

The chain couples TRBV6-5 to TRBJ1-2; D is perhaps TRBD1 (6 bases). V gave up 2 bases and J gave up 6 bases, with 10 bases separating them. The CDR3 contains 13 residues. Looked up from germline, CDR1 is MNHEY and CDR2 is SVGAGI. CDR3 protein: CASSYTRGDGYTF. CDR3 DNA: TGTGCCAGCAGTTACACCAGGGGCGATGGCTACACCTTC.

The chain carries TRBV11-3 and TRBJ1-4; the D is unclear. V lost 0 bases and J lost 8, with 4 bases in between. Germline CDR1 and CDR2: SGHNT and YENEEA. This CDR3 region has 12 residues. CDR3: CASSLEREKLFF. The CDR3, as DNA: TGTGCCAGCAGCTTAGAACGGGAAAAACTGTTTTTT. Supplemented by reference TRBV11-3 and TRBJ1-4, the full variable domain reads EAGVVQSPRYKIIEKKQPVAFWCNPISGHNTLYWYLQNLGQGPELLIRYENEEAVDDSQLPKDRFSAERLKGVDSTLKIQPAELGDSAVYLCASSLEREKLFFGSGTQLSVL.

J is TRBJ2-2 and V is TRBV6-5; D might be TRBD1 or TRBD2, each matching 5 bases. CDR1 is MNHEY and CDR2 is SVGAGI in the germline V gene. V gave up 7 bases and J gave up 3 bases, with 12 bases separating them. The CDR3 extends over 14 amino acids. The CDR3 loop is CASNSGTDTGELFF. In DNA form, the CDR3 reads TGTGCCAGCAACTCCGGGACGGACACCGGGGAGCTGTTTTTT.

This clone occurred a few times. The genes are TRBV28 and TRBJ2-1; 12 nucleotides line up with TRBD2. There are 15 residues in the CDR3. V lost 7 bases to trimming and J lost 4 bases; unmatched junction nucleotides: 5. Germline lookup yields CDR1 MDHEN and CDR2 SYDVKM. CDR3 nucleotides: TGTGCCAGCAAGCGGACTAGCGGGGAATACAATGAGCAGTTCTTC. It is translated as CASKRTSGEYNEQFF.

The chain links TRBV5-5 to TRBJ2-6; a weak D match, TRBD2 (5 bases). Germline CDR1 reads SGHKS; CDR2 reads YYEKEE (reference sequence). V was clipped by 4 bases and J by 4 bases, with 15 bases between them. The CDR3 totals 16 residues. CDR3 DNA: TGTGCCAGCAGCCCCGGACTGCCCTCCGGGGCCAACGTCCTGACTTTC. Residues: CASSPGLPSGANVLTF. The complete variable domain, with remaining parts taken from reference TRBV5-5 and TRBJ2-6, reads DAGVTQSPTHLIKTRGQQVTLRCSPISGHKSVSWYQQVLGQGPQFIFQYYEKEERGRGNFPDRFSARQFPNYSSELNVNALLLGDSALYLCASSPGLPSGANVLTFGAGSRLTVL.

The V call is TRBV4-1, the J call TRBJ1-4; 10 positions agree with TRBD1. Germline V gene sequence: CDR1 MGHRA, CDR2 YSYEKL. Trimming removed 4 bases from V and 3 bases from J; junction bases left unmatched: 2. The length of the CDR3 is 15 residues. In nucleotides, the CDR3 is TGCGCCAGCAGCCGACAGGGGGCAGCTAATGAAAAACTGTTTTTT. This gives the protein CASSRQGAANEKLFF.

CDR3 nucleotide sequence: TGTGCCAGTAGTAGCCCACACGAGAGCTCTGGAAACACCATATATTTT. Its translation: CASSSPHESSGNTIYF. This chain links TRBV19 with TRBJ1-3; no firm D call. The germline V gene encodes CDR1 LNHDA and CDR2 SQIVND (reference sequence). This CDR3 is 16 amino acids long. V was trimmed by 4 bases and J by 0 bases, leaving 13 bases between them.

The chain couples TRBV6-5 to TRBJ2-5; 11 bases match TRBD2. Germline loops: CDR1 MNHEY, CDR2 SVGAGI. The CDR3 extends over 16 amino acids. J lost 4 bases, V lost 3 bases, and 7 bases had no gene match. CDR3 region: CASSYVLAGGSETQYF. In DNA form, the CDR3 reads TGTGCCAGCAGTTATGTCCTAGCGGGGGGTTCAGAGACCCAGTACTTC.

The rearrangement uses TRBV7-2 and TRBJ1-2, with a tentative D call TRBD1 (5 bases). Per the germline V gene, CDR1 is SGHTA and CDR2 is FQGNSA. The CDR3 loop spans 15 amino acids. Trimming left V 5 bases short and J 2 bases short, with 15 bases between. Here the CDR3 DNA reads TGTGCCAGCAGCCGCGGGGGGATCGCCAACTATGGCTACACCTTC. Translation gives CASSRGGIANYGYTF.

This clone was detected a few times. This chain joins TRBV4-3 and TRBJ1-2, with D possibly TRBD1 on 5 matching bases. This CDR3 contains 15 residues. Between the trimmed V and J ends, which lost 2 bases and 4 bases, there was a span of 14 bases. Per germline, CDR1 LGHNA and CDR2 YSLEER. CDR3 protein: CASSQSPGIGYGYTF. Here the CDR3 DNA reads TGCGCCAGCAGCCAATCACCAGGGATCGGCTATGGCTACACCTTC.

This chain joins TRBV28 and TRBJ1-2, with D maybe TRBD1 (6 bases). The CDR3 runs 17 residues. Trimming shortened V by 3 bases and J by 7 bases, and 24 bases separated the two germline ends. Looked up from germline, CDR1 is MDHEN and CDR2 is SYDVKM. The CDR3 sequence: CASSFQTGLRGAVGYTF. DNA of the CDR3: TGTGCCAGCAGTTTTCAGACAGGCCTCCGGGGAGCGGTTGGCTACACCTTC.

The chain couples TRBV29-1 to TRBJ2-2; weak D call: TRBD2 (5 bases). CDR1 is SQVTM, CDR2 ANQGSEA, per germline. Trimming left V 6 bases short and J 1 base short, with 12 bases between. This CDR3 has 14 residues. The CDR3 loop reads CSVRWSGNTGELFF. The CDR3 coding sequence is TGCAGCGTACGTTGGAGCGGGAACACCGGGGAGCTGTTTTTT.

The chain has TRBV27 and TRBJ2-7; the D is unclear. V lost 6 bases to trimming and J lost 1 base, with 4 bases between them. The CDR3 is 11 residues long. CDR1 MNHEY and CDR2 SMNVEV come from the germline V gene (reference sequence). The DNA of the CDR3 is TGTGCCAGCAGACTTTCCTACGAGCAGTACGTC. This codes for CASRLSYEQYV.

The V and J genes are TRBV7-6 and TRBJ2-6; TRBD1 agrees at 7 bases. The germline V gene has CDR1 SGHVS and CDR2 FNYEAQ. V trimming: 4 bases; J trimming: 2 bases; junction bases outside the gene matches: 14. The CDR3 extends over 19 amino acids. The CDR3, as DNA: TGTGCCAGCAGCTCCCGAGCCGGGACAGAAAAACCTGGGGCCAACGTCCTGACTTTC. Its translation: CASSSRAGTEKPGANVLTF.

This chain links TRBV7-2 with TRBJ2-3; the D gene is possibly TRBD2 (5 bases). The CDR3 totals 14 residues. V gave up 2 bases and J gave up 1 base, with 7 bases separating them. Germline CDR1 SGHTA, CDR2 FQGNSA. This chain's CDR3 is CASSLSGGTDTQYF. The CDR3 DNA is TGTGCCAGCAGCTTATCCGGGGGCACAGATACGCAGTATTTT.

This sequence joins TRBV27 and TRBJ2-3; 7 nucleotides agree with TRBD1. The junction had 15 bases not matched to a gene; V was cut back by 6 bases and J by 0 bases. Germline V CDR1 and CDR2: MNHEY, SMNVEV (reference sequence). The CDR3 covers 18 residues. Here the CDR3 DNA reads TGTGCCAGCAGGGCACCAGGACAGGCCTGGACCAGCACAGATACGCAGTATTTT. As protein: CASRAPGQAWTSTDTQYF.

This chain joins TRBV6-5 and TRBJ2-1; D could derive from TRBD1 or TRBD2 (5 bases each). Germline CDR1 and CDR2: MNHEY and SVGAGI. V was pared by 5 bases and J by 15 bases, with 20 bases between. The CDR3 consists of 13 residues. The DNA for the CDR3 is TGTGCCAGCAGTCGAGCCGGGACCCCGTTTTGGTTCTTC. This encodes CASSRAGTPFWFF.

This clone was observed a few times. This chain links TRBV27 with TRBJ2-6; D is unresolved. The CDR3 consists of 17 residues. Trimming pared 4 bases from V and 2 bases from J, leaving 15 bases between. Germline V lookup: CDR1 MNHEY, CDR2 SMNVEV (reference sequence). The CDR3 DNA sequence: TGTGCCAGCAGTTCGATATTGACGGTCGCTGGGGCCAACGTCCTGACTTTC. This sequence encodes CASSSILTVAGANVLTF.

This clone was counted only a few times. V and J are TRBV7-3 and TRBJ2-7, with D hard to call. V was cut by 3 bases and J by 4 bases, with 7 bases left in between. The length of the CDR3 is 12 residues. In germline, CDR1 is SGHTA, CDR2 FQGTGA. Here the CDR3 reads CASSFLGYEQYF. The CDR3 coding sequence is TGTGCCAGCAGCTTCCTAGGTTACGAGCAGTACTTC.

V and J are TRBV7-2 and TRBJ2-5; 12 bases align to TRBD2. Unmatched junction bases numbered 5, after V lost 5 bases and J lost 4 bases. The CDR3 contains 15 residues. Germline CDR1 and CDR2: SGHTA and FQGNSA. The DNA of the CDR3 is TGTGCCAGCAGCGCGCGGACTAGCGGGGCAGAGACCCAGTACTTC. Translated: CASSARTSGAETQYF.

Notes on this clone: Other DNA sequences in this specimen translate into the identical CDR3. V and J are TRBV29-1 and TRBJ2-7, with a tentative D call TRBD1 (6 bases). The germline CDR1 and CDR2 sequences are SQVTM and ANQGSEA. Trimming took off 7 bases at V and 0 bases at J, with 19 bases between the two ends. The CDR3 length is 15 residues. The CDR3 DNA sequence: TGCAGCGCGGGACAAGTGGATGGCGGCTCCTACGAGCAGTACTTC. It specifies CSAGQVDGGSYEQYF.